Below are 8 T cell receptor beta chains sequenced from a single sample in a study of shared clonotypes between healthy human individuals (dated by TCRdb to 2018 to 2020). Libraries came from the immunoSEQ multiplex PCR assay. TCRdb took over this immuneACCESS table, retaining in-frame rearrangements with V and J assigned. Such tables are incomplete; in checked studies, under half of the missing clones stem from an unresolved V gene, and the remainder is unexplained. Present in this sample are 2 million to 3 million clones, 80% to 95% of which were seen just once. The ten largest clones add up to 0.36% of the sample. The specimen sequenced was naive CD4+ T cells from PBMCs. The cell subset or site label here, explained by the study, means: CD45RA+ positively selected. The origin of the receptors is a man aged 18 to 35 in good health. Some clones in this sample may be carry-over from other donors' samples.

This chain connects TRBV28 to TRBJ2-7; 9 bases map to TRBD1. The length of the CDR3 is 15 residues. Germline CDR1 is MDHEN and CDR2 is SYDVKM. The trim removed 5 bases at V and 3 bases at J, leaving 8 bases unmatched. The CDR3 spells CASSVQGALLYEQYF. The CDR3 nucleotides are TGTGCCAGCAGTGTACAGGGGGCGTTGCTCTACGAGCAGTACTTC. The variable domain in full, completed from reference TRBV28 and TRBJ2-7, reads DVKVTQSSRYLVKRTGEKVFLECVQDMDHENMFWYRQDPGLGLRLIYFSYDVKMKEKGDIPEGYSVSREKKERFSLILESASTNQTSMYLCASSVQGALLYEQYFGPGTRLTVT.

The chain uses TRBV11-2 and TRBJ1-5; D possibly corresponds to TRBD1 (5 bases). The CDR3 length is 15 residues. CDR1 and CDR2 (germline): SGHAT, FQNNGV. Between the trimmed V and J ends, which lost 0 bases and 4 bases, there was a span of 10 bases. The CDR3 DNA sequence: TGTGCCAGCAGCTTAGACGGAGGGGTGAATCAGCCCCAGCATTTT. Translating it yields CASSLDGGVNQPQHF.

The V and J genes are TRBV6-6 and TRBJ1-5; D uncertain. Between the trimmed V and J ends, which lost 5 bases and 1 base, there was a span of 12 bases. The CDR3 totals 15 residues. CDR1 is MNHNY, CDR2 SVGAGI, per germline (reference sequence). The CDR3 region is CASSPSRGSNQPQHF. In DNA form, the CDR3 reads TGTGCCAGCAGTCCCTCACGAGGAAGCAATCAGCCCCAGCATTTT.

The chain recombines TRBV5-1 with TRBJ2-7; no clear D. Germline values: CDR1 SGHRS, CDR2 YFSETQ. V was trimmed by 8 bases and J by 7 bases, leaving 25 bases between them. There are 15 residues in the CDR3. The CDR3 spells CASSGKPFSVGEQYF. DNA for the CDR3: TGCGCCAGTTCCGGAAAGCCCTTCTCTGTTGGAGAGCAGTACTTC.

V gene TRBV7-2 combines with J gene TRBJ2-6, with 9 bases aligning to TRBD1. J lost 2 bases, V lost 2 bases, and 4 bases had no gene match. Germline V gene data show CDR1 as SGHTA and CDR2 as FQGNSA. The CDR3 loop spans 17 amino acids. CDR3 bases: TGTGCCAGCAGCTTAAGGGACAGGGTAACTGGGGCCAACGTCCTGACTTTC. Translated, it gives CASSLRDRVTGANVLTF. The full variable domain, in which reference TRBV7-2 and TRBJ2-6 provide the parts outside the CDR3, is GAGVSQSPSNKVTEKGKDVELRCDPISGHTALYWYRQSLGQGLEFLIYFQGNSAPDKSGLPSDRFSAERTGGSVSTLTIQRTQQEDSAVYLCASSLRDRVTGANVLTFGAGSRLTVL.

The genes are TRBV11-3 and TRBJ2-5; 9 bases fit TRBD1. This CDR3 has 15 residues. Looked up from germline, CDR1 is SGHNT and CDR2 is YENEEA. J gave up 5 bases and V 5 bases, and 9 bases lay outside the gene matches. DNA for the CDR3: TGTGCCAGCAGCCGGACAGGGGAAAGTTTGGAGACCCAGTACTTC. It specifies CASSRTGESLETQYF.

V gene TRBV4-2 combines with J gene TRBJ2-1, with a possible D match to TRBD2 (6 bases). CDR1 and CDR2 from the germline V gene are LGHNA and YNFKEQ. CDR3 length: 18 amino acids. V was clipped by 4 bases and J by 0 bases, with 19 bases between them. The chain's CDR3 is CASSPHPGSALSYNEQFF. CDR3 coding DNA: TGTGCCAGCAGCCCCCACCCCGGGAGCGCCCTCTCCTACAATGAGCAGTTCTTC.

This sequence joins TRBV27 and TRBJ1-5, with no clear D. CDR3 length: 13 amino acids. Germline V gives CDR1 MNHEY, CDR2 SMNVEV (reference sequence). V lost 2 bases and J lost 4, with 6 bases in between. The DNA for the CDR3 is TGTGCCAGCAGTTTAGGGCCTAATCAGCCCCAGCATTTT. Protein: CASSLGPNQPQHF.